The rows below give T cell receptor beta chains drawn from one sample of a study of cytomegalovirus exposure and HLA in healthy donors. This table comes from immunoSEQ multiplex PCR, and its TCRdb copy is limited to in-frame clones, with some not included. The repertoire holds some 190,000 clones, with 85% as singletons. Input material: PBMCs. These receptors originate from a boy aged 2 to 10 in good health and CMV-seronegative. Each CDR3 is given with its conserved first and last residue. The D gene is left open where the match is weak. The size entry is marked missing in some rows and otherwise reads once, few, many or a size class.

>-|-|TRBV19|TRBJ1-5
CASSSTGSHNQPQHF
TGTGCCAGTAGTTCAACAGGTTCCCACAATCAGCCCCAGCATTTT
>-|TRBD1|TRBV28|TRBJ1-6
CASLSVGDSSNSPLHF
TGTGCCAGCCTATCGGTAGGGGACAGCTCCAATTCACCCCTCCACTTT
>few|TRBD1|TRBV5-8|TRBJ1-1
CASCPPGQGPEAFF
TGTGCCAGCTGCCCGCCGGGACAGGGACCTGAAGCTTTCTTT
>once|-|TRBV19|TRBJ2-5
CASSIEYTIQETQYF
TGTGCCAGTAGTATCGAGTATACCATTCAAGAGACCCAGTACTTC
>once|TRBD1|TRBV6-1|TRBJ2-4
CASRGIRGPGNIQYF
TGTGCCAGCAGGGGTATAAGGGGGCCGGGAAACATTCAGTACTTC
>-|TRBD1|TRBV5-6|TRBJ2-3
CASSGDRGFTDTQYF
TGTGCCAGCAGCGGGGACAGGGGGTTCACAGATACGCAGTATTTT
>few|TRBD2|TRBV5-4|TRBJ2-6
CASSPGGPGANVLTF
TGTGCCAGCAGCCCGGGGGGGCCCGGGGCCAACGTCCTGACTTTC
>-|TRBD1|TRBV7-9|TRBJ1-2
CSSSHDRGGYTF
TGTTCCAGCAGCCACGACAGGGGTGGCTACACCTTC
>once|TRBD1|TRBV5-1|TRBJ2-2
CASSLLLTGTGSTGELFF
TGCGCCAGCAGCTTGCTTCTAACCGGGACAGGGAGTACCGGGGAGCTGTTTTTT
>-|TRBD1|TRBV28|TRBJ1-1
CASSTGVTIEAFF
TGTGCCAGCAGTACAGGGGTAACAATAGAAGCTTTCTTT
>-|-|TRBV9|TRBJ2-5
CASSVGGYHQETQYF
TGTGCCAGCAGCGTAGGGGGCTACCACCAAGAGACCCAGTACTTC
>-|-|TRBV19|TRBJ1-2
CASSISGTPNYGYTF
TGTGCCAGTAGTATTTCCGGGACACCGAACTATGGCTACACCTTC
>-|-|TRBV19|TRBJ2-3
CASGLRDTQYF
TGTGCCAGTGGGCTGAGAGATACGCAGTATTTT
>once|-|TRBV19|TRBJ2-5
CASSANAVETQYF
TGTGCCAGTAGTGCGAATGCCGTGGAGACCCAGTACTTC
>-|-|TRBV6-1|TRBJ1-4
CASSEVGGEKLFF
TGTGCCAGCAGTGAGGTTGGGGGGGAAAAACTGTTTTTT
>-|TRBD2|TRBV9|TRBJ2-1
CASSPDGGAGNEQFF
TGTGCCAGCAGCCCAGACGGGGGGGCTGGGAATGAGCAGTTCTTC
>-|-|TRBV6-1|TRBJ1-5
CASNRQLGQPQHF
TGTGCCAGCAATCGACAGCTGGGGCAGCCCCAGCATTTT
>-|TRBD1|TRBV2|TRBJ1-5
CASSGQGSDQPQHF
TGTGCCAGCAGCGGACAGGGGTCGGATCAGCCCCAGCATTTT
>-|-|TRBV4-1|TRBJ1-4
CASSQVTGYEKLFF
TGCGCCAGCAGCCAAGTGACGGGGTACGAAAAACTGTTTTTT
>-|-|TRBV7-7|TRBJ2-5
CASSPEGWRTQYF
TGTGCCAGCAGCCCCGAGGGTTGGAGGACCCAGTACTTC
>-|TRBD1|TRBV28|TRBJ1-2
CASSFPQGAYGYTF
TGTGCCAGCAGTTTCCCTCAGGGGGCCTATGGCTACACCTTC
>-|-|TRBV28|TRBJ2-3
CASSHLQGSSTDTQYF
TGTGCCAGCAGTCATTTACAGGGATCTAGCACAGATACGCAGTATTTT
>-|TRBD1|TRBV5-4|TRBJ1-2
CASSLRGQAYGYTF
TGTGCCAGCAGCCTCCGAGGACAGGCGTATGGCTACACCTTC
>-|TRBD1|TRBV6-5|TRBJ2-2
CASSLGTAGELFF
TGTGCCAGCAGTCTGGGGACAGCCGGGGAGCTGTTTTTT
>once|TRBD1|TRBV28|TRBJ2-7
CASSRPRTGRNEQYF
TGTGCCAGCAGTCGCCCGCGGACAGGGAGGAACGAGCAGTACTTC
>-|-|TRBV6-1|TRBJ1-1
CASRTGTTMNTEAFF
TGTGCCAGCAGAACAGGGACTACCATGAACACTGAAGCTTTCTTT
>-|-|TRBV30|TRBJ2-7
CARTGPGEQYF
TGTGCCCGCACAGGTCCCGGGGAGCAGTACTTC
>few|TRBD2|TRBV27|TRBJ2-7
CASSPSGGVYEQYF
TGTGCCAGCAGTCCCTCGGGAGGGGTCTACGAGCAGTACTTC
>-|-|TRBV28|TRBJ1-2
CASGHGRGYTF
TGTGCCAGCGGCCATGGGAGGGGCTACACCTTC
>-|TRBD2|TRBV4-2|TRBJ2-1
CASSLGTSGSSYNEQFF
TGTGCCAGCAGCCTCGGGACTAGCGGGAGCTCCTACAATGAGCAGTTCTTC
>-|-|TRBV5-5|TRBJ2-6
CASSPPGQRRSGANVLTF
TGTGCCAGCAGCCCCCCTGGACAGCGCCGCTCTGGGGCCAACGTCCTGACTTTC
>few|TRBD1|TRBV5-6|TRBJ2-5
CASSGRDRGELVTQYF
TGTGCCAGCAGCGGCAGAGACAGGGGCGAGTTGGTGACCCAGTACTTC
>few|TRBD2|TRBV6-4|TRBJ2-3
CASSERGGTDTQYF
TGTGCCAGCAGTGAGCGGGGGGGCACAGATACGCAGTATTTT
>few|-|TRBV15|TRBJ1-5
CATSRADQPQHF
TGTGCCACCAGCAGAGCGGATCAGCCCCAGCATTTT
>-|TRBD2|TRBV19|TRBJ2-5
CASSMQRENPQYF
TGTGCCAGTAGTATGCAGCGGGAGAACCCCCAGTACTTC
>-|TRBD1|TRBV28|TRBJ1-2
CASSSGQGTGYTF
TGTGCCAGCAGTTCGGGACAGGGGACTGGCTACACCTTC
>-|TRBD2|TRBV11-2|TRBJ2-5
CASSLGEGSVETQYF
TGTGCCAGCAGCTTAGGGGAGGGATCCGTGGAGACCCAGTACTTC
>-|TRBD1|TRBV10-3|TRBJ1-2
CAISDDRGHGYTF
TGTGCCATCAGTGATGACAGGGGGCATGGCTACACCTTC
>-|-|TRBV6-5|TRBJ1-1
CASSPWSAGEAFF
TGTGCCAGCAGTCCTTGGTCGGCGGGTGAAGCTTTCTTT
>few|-|TRBV6-1|TRBJ2-1
CASKGGEQFF
TGTGCCAGCAAAGGGGGTGAGCAGTTCTTC
>-|-|TRBV10-2|TRBJ2-3
CASRGAGTDTQYF
TGCGCCAGCAGGGGGGCCGGTACAGATACGCAGTATTTT
>-|-|TRBV7-6|TRBJ1-5
CASSNRRDYQPQHF
TGTGCCAGCAGTAATCGCAGGGATTATCAGCCCCAGCATTTT
>-|TRBD1|TRBV5-6|TRBJ2-7
CASSRQGWNTSGYEQYF
TGTGCCAGCTCCCGACAGGGCTGGAACACCTCGGGATACGAGCAGTACTTC
>-|-|TRBV29-1|TRBJ2-3
CSVVYSSTDTQYF
TGCAGCGTTGTTTATTCTAGCACAGATACGCAGTATTTT
>-|-|TRBV28|TRBJ1-3
CASYSLPGQRRSSSGNTIYF
TGTGCCAGCTACAGTCTCCCGGGACAAAGGCGTTCGAGCTCTGGAAACACCATATATTTT
>-|-|TRBV5-1|TRBJ1-5
CASSLGEDSNQPQHF
TGCGCCAGCAGCTTGGGGGAGGATAGCAATCAGCCCCAGCATTTT
>-|TRBD2|TRBV29-1|TRBJ2-5
CSGRPGLAKETQYF
TGCAGCGGACGACCGGGACTAGCGAAAGAGACCCAGTACTTC
>-|TRBD1|TRBV11-2|TRBJ1-5
CASSQGDRGNQPQHF
TGTGCCAGCAGCCAGGGGGACAGGGGTAATCAGCCCCAGCATTTT
>-|-|TRBV11-3|TRBJ2-3
CASSPGDRLKTDTQYF
TGTGCCAGCAGCCCGGGGGACCGATTGAAAACAGATACGCAGTATTTT
>-|TRBD2|TRBV4-1|TRBJ2-1
CASSQPPGLAGGRREQFF
TGCGCCAGCAGCCAACCTCCGGGACTAGCGGGGGGGCGGAGGGAGCAGTTCTTC
>-|-|TRBV5-4|TRBJ1-2
CASSLDSNYGYTF
TGTGCCAGCAGCTTGGACAGTAACTATGGCTACACCTTC
>-|TRBD1|TRBV10-1|TRBJ2-5
CASSGDRGQETQYF
TGCGCCAGCAGCGGGGACAGGGGGCAAGAGACCCAGTACTTC
>-|-|TRBV7-3|TRBJ1-2
CASSLSQGGGYTF
TGTGCCAGCAGCTTATCCCAGGGTGGTGGCTACACCTTC
>-|-|TRBV7-9|TRBJ1-6
CASSLRQSSYNSPLHF
TGTGCCAGCAGCTTAAGACAGAGCTCCTATAATTCACCCCTCCACTTT
>-|TRBD1|TRBV7-2|TRBJ1-1
CASSFKQGGTEAFF
TGTGCCAGCAGCTTTAAACAGGGGGGGACTGAAGCTTTCTTT
>-|TRBD1|TRBV7-9|TRBJ2-1
CASNSDRAYEQFF
TGTGCCAGCAACTCAGACAGGGCATATGAGCAGTTCTTC
>-|-|TRBV2|TRBJ1-6
CASSDQGNSPLHF
TGTGCCAGCAGTGACCAGGGGAATTCACCCCTCCACTTT
>few|-|TRBV4-1|TRBJ1-4
CASSHLMGRGALEKLFF
TGCGCCAGCAGCCACCTAATGGGTCGGGGGGCTCTGGAAAAACTGTTTTTT
>-|-|TRBV6-5|TRBJ2-7
CASSYRGAYYEQYF
TGTGCCAGCAGTTACCGGGGAGCCTATTACGAGCAGTACTTC